The following is a T cell receptor beta chain sequence with its context. Original processing notes: The assay estimated nucleated cells by amplifying reference gene primers. TCRdb's copy holds only in-frame clones and misses some; the assay was immunoSEQ multiplex PCR. Clonal size and the V and J genes are those of that table, whereas D and trimming came from the DNA. Here the sample spans about 190,000 clones, about 86% being singletons. CDR1 is GTSNPN and CDR2 is SVGIG in the germline V gene (reference sequence). The CDR3 spans 14 residues. Unmatched junction bases numbered 7, after V lost 4 bases and J lost 4 bases. These data originate in a study of blood T cell repertoires in COVID-19. Study-wide background: COVID-19 samples, acute and convalescent, were from the United States, Italy and Spain. T cells, B-cell-depleted T cells, or PBMCs provided the cDNA or gDNA that served as material.

The source is a man aged 30-40 years with active or convalescent COVID-19. Source material: peripheral blood. The rearrangement links TRBV30 to TRBJ1-3; 7 nucleotides line up with TRBD1. The CDR3 region is CAWISRGIGNTIYF. The DNA for the CDR3 is TGTGCCTGGATATCCAGGGGGATAGGAAACACCATATATTTT.